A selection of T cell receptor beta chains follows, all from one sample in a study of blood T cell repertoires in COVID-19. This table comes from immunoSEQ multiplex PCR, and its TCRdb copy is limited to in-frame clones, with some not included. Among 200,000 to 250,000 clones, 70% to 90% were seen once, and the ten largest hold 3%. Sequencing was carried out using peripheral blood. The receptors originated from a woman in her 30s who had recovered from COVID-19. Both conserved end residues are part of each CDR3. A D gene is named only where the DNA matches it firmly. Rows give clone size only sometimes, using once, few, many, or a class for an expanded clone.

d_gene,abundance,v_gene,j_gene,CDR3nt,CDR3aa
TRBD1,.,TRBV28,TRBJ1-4,TGTGCCAGCAGTTCCCTGGACAGGTTGAAGTCAAATGAAAAACTGTTTTTT,CASSSLDRLKSNEKLFF
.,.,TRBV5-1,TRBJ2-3,TGCGCCAGCAGCTTGGCCGGGAACCCCACAGATACGCAGTATTTT,CASSLAGNPTDTQYF
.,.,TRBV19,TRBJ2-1,TGTGCCAGTAGTATGAGGGAAGAGCAGTTCTTC,CASSMREEQFF
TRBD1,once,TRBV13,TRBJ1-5,TGTGCCAGCAGCATGGGACAGGGCGATCAGCCCCAGCATTTT,CASSMGQGDQPQHF
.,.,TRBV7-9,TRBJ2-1,TGTGCCAGCAGTTTTACCAGGGGCGGTAATGAGCAGTTCTTC,CASSFTRGGNEQFF
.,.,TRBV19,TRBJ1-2,TGTGCCAGTAGTTCCGGGACTTTCTATGGCTACACCTTC,CASSSGTFYGYTF
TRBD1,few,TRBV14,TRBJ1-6,TGTGCCAGCAGCCAGACAGGGAGCATGTATAATTCACCCCTCCACTTT,CASSQTGSMYNSPLHF
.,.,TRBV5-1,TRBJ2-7,TGCGCCAGCAGCCCTCAAGCACGAGGGATAACTCACGAGCAGTACTTC,CASSPQARGITHEQYF
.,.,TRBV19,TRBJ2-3,TGTGCCAGTAGTATGGGCGGGGGCCTCACAGATACGCAGTATTTT,CASSMGGGLTDTQYF
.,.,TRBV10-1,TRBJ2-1,TGCGCCAGCAGTGAGTCGGGGGGAGGGGGGGCGTACAATGAGCAGTTCTTC,CASSESGGGGAYNEQFF
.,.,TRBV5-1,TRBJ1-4,TGCGCCAGCAGCTTGGGACTTGGGGGGAGCCTTTCCGAAAAACTGTTTTTT,CASSLGLGGSLSEKLFF
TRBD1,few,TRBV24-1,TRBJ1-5,TGTGCCACCAGTTCAGGGGGCGAACAGCCCCAGCATTTT,CATSSGGEQPQHF
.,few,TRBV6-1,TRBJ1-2,TGTGCCAGCAGTGAAGGCGGGGGGGGAAGCGGCTACACCTTC,CASSEGGGGSGYTF
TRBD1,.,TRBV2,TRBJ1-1,TGTGCCAGCCACAGGGGGAGCACTGAAGCTTTCTTT,CASHRGSTEAFF
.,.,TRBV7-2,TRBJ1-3,TGTGCCAGCAGCCCAGTAGCGAGCTCTGGAAACACCATATATTTT,CASSPVASSGNTIYF
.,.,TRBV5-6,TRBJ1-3,TGTGCCAGCAGGGACATCGGACAGCCCAACACCATATATTTT,CASRDIGQPNTIYF
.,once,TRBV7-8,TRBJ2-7,TGTGCCAGCAGCTTAGTAGCTACAGGTTCATACGAGCAGTACTTC,CASSLVATGSYEQYF
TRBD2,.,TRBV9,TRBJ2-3,TGTGCCAGCAGCCCCACTAGCGGGCACACAGATACGCAGTATTTT,CASSPTSGHTDTQYF
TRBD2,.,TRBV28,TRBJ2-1,TGTGCCAGCAGTCGCCTTACTAGCGGGGGCGGCAATGAGCAGTTCTTC,CASSRLTSGGGNEQFF
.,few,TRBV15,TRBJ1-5,TGTGCCACCAGCAGAGGAGGGGGTAGCAATCAGCCCCAGCATTTT,CATSRGGGSNQPQHF
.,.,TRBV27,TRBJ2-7,TGTGCCAGCAGTACGACAGGTAGCTACGAGCAGTACTTC,CASSTTGSYEQYF
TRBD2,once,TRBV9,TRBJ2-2,TGTGCCAGCAGCGGTAGCGGGGGGAGAAACACCGGGGAGCTGTTTTTT,CASSGSGGRNTGELFF
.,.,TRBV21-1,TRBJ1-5,TGTGCCAGCAGCAAAGGTAAGGACATCTATAGCAATCAGCCCCAGCATTTT,CASSKGKDIYSNQPQHF
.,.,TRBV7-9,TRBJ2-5,TGTGCCAGCACCGTATCAGGTCAAGAGACCCAGTACTTC,CASTVSGQETQYF
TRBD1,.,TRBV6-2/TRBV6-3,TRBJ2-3,TGTGCCAGCAGTTACTCTAGCGGTTTTGGACAGGGGCCTATAAGCACAGATACGCAGTATTTT,CASSYSSGFGQGPISTDTQYF
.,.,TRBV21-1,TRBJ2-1,TGTGCCAGCAGCAAAAATTGTCCAGGGGGCTCCTACAATGAGCAGTTCTTC,CASSKNCPGGSYNEQFF
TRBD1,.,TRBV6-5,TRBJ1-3,TGTGCCAGCGGGCGACAGGGGGGCTCTGGAAACACCATATATTTT,CASGRQGGSGNTIYF
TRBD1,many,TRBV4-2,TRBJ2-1,TGTGCCAGCAGCCAAGAGGTTTGGACAGGGAATCCCTACAATGAGCAGTTCTTC,CASSQEVWTGNPYNEQFF
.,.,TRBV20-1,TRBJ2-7,TGCAGTGTGGTAGGGGGCTACGAGCAGTACTTC,CSVVGGYEQYF
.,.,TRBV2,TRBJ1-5,TGTGCCAGCAGCGACAATAGCAATCAGCCCCAGCATTTT,CASSDNSNQPQHF
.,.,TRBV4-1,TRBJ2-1,TGCGCCAGCAGCCAAGATCGGACTAGCAGGGGGGGTGTCAACAATGAGCAGTTCTTC,CASSQDRTSRGGVNNEQFF
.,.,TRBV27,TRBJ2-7,TGTGCCAGCAGTTTAAGGCAGGGAAGGGCCTACGAGCAGTACTTC,CASSLRQGRAYEQYF
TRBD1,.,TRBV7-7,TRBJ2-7,TGTGCCAGCAGCTTAGGGGCGGGACAGGGAAGACACGAGCAGTACTTC,CASSLGAGQGRHEQYF
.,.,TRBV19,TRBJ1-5,TGTGCCAGTAGTACCTTACAGGGCCAGCCCCAGCATTTT,CASSTLQGQPQHF
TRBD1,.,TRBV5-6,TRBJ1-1,TGTGCCAGCAGCTGGGACAGGGGTGCCCCTGGGGTACCAGCTTTCTTT,CASSWDRGAPGVPAFF
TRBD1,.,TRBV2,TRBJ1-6,TGTGCCAGCAGGGGACAGGGGTATAATTCACCCCTCCACTTT,CASRGQGYNSPLHF
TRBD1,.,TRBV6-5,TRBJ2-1,TGTGCCAGCAGCCTGGACAGGGCGTCGTACAATGAGCAGTTCTTC,CASSLDRASYNEQFF
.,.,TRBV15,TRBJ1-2,TGTGCCACCAGCAGAGATCGCGAGGCCTATGGCTACACCTTC,CATSRDREAYGYTF
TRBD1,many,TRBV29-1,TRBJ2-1,TGCAGCGCCAACAGGGGGGATGATGGGCAGTTCTTC,CSANRGDDGQFF
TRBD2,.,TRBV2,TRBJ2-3,TGTGCCAGCAGTAAAACCGGGACTAGCGTTTTGAGTTCAGATACGCAGTATTTT,CASSKTGTSVLSSDTQYF
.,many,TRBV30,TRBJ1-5,TGTGCCTGGAGTGGCATTACGGGGATCCCTAGCAATCAGCCCCAGCATTTT,CAWSGITGIPSNQPQHF
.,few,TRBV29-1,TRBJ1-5,TGCAGCGTTGAACAGGGGTTCGGTCAGCCCCAGCATTTT,CSVEQGFGQPQHF
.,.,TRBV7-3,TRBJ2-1,TGTGCCAGCAGCGCTACCGAAGGGACATCCTACAATGAGCAGTTCTTC,CASSATEGTSYNEQFF